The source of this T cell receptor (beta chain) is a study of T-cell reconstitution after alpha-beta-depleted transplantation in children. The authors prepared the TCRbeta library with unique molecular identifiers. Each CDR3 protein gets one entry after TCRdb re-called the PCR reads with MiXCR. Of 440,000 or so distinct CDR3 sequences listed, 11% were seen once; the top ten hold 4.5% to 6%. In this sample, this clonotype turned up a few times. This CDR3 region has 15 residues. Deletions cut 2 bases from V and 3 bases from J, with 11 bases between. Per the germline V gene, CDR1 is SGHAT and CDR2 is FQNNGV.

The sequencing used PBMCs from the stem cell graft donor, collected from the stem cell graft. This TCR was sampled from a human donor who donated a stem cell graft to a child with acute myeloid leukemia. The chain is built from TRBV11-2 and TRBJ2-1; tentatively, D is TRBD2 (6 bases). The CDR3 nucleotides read TGTGCCAGCAGCTTATCATCGGGACTCTACAATGAGCAGTTCTTC. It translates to CASSLSSGLYNEQFF.